Described below is a single T cell receptor (beta chain) sequence and its context. Its specificity is unknown. The V end lost 1 base, the J end lost 9 bases, and 10 bases lay between the germline ends. Germline V gene sequence: CDR1 SEHNR, CDR2 FQNEAQ (reference sequence). The CDR3 has 13 amino acids. This specimen comes from a study of OX40 agonist ivuxolimab in advanced cancers. Study-wide points: The work left the antigen specificity of expanded peripheral T cells undetermined.

Using immunoSEQ multiplex PCR, the repertoire was profiled, and TCRdb retains in-frame clones only, with some absent. There are 50,000 to 75,000 clones in the sample; about 92% occur only once, and around 0.63% lies in the top ten. This sequence originates from an adult with an advanced solid tumor such as melanoma, head and neck, liver or kidney cancer. Material: CD4+ or CD8+ T cells sorted from blood, obtained in a trial of the OX40 agonist ivuxolimab. The gene calls are TRBV7-9 and TRBJ2-1; D ambiguous. The CDR3 region is CASSLDAPTEQFF. As DNA, the CDR3 is TGTGCCAGCAGCTTAGACGCTCCCACTGAGCAGTTCTTC. The full variable domain, with the rest looked up from reference TRBV7-9 and TRBJ2-1, is DTGVSQNPRHKITKRGQNVTFRCDPISEHNRLYWYRQTLGQGPEFLTYFQNEAQLEKSRLLSDRFSAERPKGSFSTLEIQRTEQGDSAMYLCASSLDAPTEQFFGPGTRLTVL.